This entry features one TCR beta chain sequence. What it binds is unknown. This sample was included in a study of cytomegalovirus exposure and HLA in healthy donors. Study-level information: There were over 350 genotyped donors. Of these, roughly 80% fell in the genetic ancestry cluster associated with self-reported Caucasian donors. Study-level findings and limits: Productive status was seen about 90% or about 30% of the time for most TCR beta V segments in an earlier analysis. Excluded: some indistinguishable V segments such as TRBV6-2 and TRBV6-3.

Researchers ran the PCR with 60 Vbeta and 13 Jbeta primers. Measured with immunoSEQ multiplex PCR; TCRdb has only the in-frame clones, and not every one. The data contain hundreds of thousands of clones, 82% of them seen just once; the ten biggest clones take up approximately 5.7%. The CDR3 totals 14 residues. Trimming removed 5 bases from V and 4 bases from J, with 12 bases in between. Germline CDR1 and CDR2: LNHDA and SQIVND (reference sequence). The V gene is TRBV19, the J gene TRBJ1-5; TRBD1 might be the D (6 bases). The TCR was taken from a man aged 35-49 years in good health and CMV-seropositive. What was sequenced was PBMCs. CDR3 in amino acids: CASSPWDNNQPQHF. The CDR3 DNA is TGTGCCAGTAGTCCCTGGGACAATAATCAGCCCCAGCATTTT.